This T cell receptor beta chain stems from a study of CD8 T cells in Susac syndrome. CD8+ and CD4+ T cells circulating in blood were sequenced for TCR beta. Under recently defined diagnostic criteria, the patients with Susac syndrome qualified as having definite or probable disease. CD8+ and CD4+ T cells were negatively isolated; TEMRA cells were FACS-enriched. A quantity of roughly 0.5 to 1 ug RNA underwent reverse transcription using random hexamers. With immunoSEQ multiplex PCR, TCR beta CDR3 was amplified across 54 Vbeta and 13 Jbeta. TCRdb called the immunoSEQ multiplex PCR reads again in MiXCR, with one record for every CDR3 protein. The data hold 75,000 to 80,000 distinct CDR3 sequences, with approximately 95% observed a single time. CDR3 length equals 13 residues. With V trimmed by 6 bases and J by 6 bases, 5 bases remained unmatched. CDR1 SNHLY and CDR2 FYNNEI come from the germline V gene.

V gene TRBV2 combines with J gene TRBJ2-3; 8 bases fit TRBD1. This sequence was found in a human donor with Susac syndrome. Sequenced material: CD8+ T cells from PBMCs. This CDR3 is CASRDRERDTQYF. The CDR3 nucleotides are TGTGCCAGCAGGGACAGGGAAAGGGATACGCAGTATTTT.